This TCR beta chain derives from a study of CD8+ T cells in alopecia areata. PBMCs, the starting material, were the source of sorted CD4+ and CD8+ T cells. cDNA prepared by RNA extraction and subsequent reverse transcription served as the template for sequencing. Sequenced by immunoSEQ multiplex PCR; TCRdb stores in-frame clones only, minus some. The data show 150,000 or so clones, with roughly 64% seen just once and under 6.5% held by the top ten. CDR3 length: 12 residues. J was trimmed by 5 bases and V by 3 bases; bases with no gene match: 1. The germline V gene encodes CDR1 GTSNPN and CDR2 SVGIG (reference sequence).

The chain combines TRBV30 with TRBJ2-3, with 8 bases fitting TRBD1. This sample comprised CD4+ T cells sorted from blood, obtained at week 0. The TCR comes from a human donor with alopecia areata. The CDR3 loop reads CAWSDRGDTQYF. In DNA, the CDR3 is TGTGCCTGGAGCGACAGGGGAGATACGCAGTATTTT.